This record looks at one TCR beta chain sequence and its context. Germline V gene lookup returns CDR1 LNHDA and CDR2 SQIVND (reference sequence). This CDR3 contains 14 residues. Trimming left V 5 bases short and J 7 bases short, with 15 bases between. This entry belongs to a study of T cell changes during pregnancy in multiple sclerosis. Profiling relied on immunoSEQ multiplex PCR, and the TCRdb table lists in-frame clones only, not all of them. The top ten clones hold 0.45% to 0.6% of a sample with fewer than 55,000 clones, 80% to 95% of them seen once. Sequenced here: CD4+ T cells from peripheral blood mononuclear cells, sampled in the third trimester of pregnancy. The clonotype was recovered from a female donor with multiple sclerosis, enrolled in a pregnancy study. This chain joins TRBV19 and TRBJ2-1; D is unresolved. In DNA, the CDR3 is TGTGCCAGTAGTCTTCTAGTAGGATTGAATGAGCAGTTCTTC. This sequence encodes CASSLLVGLNEQFF.